One and the same sample provided the 9 T cell receptor beta chains below, sequenced in a study of T cell responses to AZD1222 COVID-19 vaccine. The table came from immunoSEQ multiplex PCR; TCRdb's copy has only in-frame clones and leaves some out. The data hold approximately 17,000 clones, with over 60% observed a single time. This material consisted of peripheral blood, taken 28 days after the second AZD1222 dose. The receptors were sampled from an adult who received the AZD1222 COVID-19 vaccine.

This clone was picked up a small number of times. The rearrangement joins TRBV18 to TRBJ2-7; no clear D gene. The CDR3 is made up of 16 amino acids. The germline V gene has CDR1 KGHSH and CDR2 LQKENI. V was trimmed by 2 bases and J by 0 bases, leaving 14 bases between them. The CDR3 DNA reads as TGTGCCAGCTCACCAAAAGAGGTTTGGAGCTCCTACGAGCAGTACTTC. Protein product: CASSPKEVWSSYEQYF.

The V gene is TRBV7-2, the J gene TRBJ1-2; D is unresolved. Germline assignment: CDR1 SGHTA and CDR2 FQGNSA. V lost 1 base and J 4 bases, leaving 13 bases between the germline ends. The CDR3 has 15 residues. The CDR3 loop reads CASSLGSETRYGYTF. DNA for the CDR3: TGTGCCAGCAGCTTAGGTTCGGAGACCCGCTATGGCTACACCTTC.

The chain couples TRBV3-1 (or the pseudogene TRBV3-2) to TRBJ1-1; 7 nucleotides agree with TRBD1. The CDR3 loop spans 14 amino acids. Germline V gives CDR1 LGHDT, CDR2 YNNKEL (reference sequence). V trimming: 3 bases; J trimming: 3 bases; junction bases outside the gene matches: 4. The CDR3 DNA is TGTGCCAGCAGCCATAGACAGGGATACACTGAAGCTTTCTTT. This sequence encodes CASSHRQGYTEAFF.

This clone has a handful of counts. This sequence joins TRBV7-9 and TRBJ1-2, with 7 bases that match TRBD1. Losses at the gene ends were 6 bases for V and 5 bases for J; bases not matched to a gene: 6. The CDR3 has 13 residues. Germline values: CDR1 SEHNR, CDR2 FQNEAQ (reference sequence). The CDR3 DNA reads TGTGCCAGCAGAAGACAGGGACCGTATGGCTACACCTTC. Its translation is CASRRQGPYGYTF.

The chain uses TRBV10-3 and TRBJ1-6; a possible D gene is TRBD1 (6 bases). V was trimmed by 10 bases and J by 8 bases, leaving 18 bases between them. Germline CDR1 is ENHRY and CDR2 is SYGVKD. This CDR3 region has 14 residues. CDR3 residues: CATRPTGEDSPLHF. CDR3 coding DNA: TGTGCCACCCGACCGACAGGTGAGGATTCACCCCTCCACTTT.

The chain uses TRBV7-2 and TRBJ2-5; 11 bases are a match to TRBD1. The CDR3 length is 16 residues. Germline loops: CDR1 SGHTA, CDR2 FQGNSA. The ends lost 5 bases at V and 1 base at J; junction bases unmatched: 6. The CDR3, as DNA: TGTGCCAGCAGCCCCGAGGGGACAGGGGGCCAAGAGACCCAGTACTTC. Translated: CASSPEGTGGQETQYF.

The chain recombines TRBV5-5 with TRBJ2-7; D is undetermined. V shed 0 bases and J shed 3 bases, with 10 bases lying between them. This CDR3 comprises 14 residues. CDR1 and CDR2 from the germline V gene are SGHKS and YYEKEE (reference sequence). CDR3 amino acids: CASSLEGNNYEQYF. The CDR3 region has the DNA TGTGCCAGCAGCTTGGAAGGGAATAACTACGAGCAGTACTTC.

This clone came up a few times. The V call is TRBV6-5, the J call TRBJ2-4, with a weak D call TRBD2 (6 bases). Germline lookup yields CDR1 MNHEY and CDR2 SVGAGI. The CDR3 is 13 residues long. V lost 6 bases and J 9 bases, leaving 15 bases between the germline ends. The CDR3 DNA follows: TGTGCCAGCAGGGATCCGGGGGTGGCCATTCAGTACTTC. It yields the protein CASRDPGVAIQYF.

The chain has TRBV28 and TRBJ1-5; D not resolved. V lost 6 bases and J 9 bases, leaving 15 bases between the germline ends. Looked up from germline, CDR1 is MDHEN and CDR2 is SYDVKM. The CDR3 loop spans 13 amino acids. This CDR3 reads CASSPLDLTPQHF. Written as DNA, the CDR3 is TGTGCCAGCAGCCCTCTGGACCTTACGCCCCAGCATTTT.